One sample yielded the 3 T cell receptor beta chains listed below, sequenced in a study of T cells in Graves' hyperthyroidism and ophthalmopathy. The TCR beta CDR3 regions underwent amplification using RNA transcripts as the source. First-round RT-PCR targeting the TCR CDR3 was performed with the HTBI primer set. Via MiXCR, TCRdb re-called the multiplex PCR reads, giving one row per CDR3 protein. In the table there are roughly 300,000 distinct CDR3 sequences, around 23% of which are singletons. The specimen sequenced was blood. The receptor set was obtained from a woman in her forties or fifties with Graves' hyperthyroidism.

This clonotype was observed at least ten times. This chain links TRBV7-2 with TRBJ2-1, with 7 bases fitting TRBD2. Germline V lookup: CDR1 SGHTA, CDR2 FQGNSA. Trimming cost V 6 bases and J 8 bases; bases outside gene matches: 13. The CDR3 loop spans 15 amino acids. CDR3 nucleotides: TGTGCCAGCAGTCCCCAGGGCGGGAGAAGGGATGAGCAGTTCTTC. It codes for CASSPQGGRRDEQFF.

This clonotype has ten or more counts. The chain employs TRBV6-1 and TRBJ1-2; D unresolved. Trimming cost V 4 bases and J 7 bases, with 16 bases left between them. The CDR3 is made up of 14 amino acids. Germline V gives CDR1 MNHNS, CDR2 SASEGT. The CDR3: CASSAVPDWGGYTF. The CDR3 DNA reads TGTGCCAGCAGTGCCGTACCTGATTGGGGTGGCTACACCTTC.

The chain joins TRBV28 to TRBJ2-7; possibly TRBD2 for D (7 bases). Trimming stripped 6 bases from V and 5 bases from J, with 14 bases between. Germline values: CDR1 MDHEN, CDR2 SYDVKM. CDR3 length: 13 residues. The CDR3 region is CASSSWGGDEQYF. The CDR3 coding sequence is TGTGCCAGCAGCTCCTGGGGGGGCGACGAGCAGTACTTC.